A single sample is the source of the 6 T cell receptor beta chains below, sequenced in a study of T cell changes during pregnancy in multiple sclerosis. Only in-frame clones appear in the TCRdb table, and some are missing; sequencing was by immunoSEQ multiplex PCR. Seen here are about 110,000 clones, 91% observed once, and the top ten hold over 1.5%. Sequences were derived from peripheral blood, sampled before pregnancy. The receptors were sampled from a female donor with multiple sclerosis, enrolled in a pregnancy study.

This chain's CDR3 is CASSVHSLPTSGSPHEQYF. CDR3 sequence (DNA): TGTGCCAGCAGTGTGCACTCCCTGCCAACTAGCGGGAGCCCCCACGAGCAGTACTTC. V gene TRBV2 combines with J gene TRBJ2-7; the match to TRBD2 covers 11 bases. CDR1 and CDR2 from the germline V gene are SNHLY and FYNNEI. The CDR3 has 19 residues. Trimming took 4 bases from V and 5 from J; bases not matched to a gene: 19.

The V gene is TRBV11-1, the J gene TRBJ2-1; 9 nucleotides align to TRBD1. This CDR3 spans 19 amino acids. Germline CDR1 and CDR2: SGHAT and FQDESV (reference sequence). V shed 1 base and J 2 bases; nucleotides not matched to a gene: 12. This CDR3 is CASSLDASDWTGAYNEQFF. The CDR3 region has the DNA TGTGCCAGCAGCTTAGATGCGAGTGACTGGACAGGGGCCTACAATGAGCAGTTCTTC.

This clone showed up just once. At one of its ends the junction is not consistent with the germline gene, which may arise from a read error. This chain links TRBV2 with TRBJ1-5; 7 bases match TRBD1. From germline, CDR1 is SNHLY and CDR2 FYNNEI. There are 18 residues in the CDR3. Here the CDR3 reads CASSEEGQFPYSNQPQHF. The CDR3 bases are TGTGCCAGCAGCGAAGAGGGACAGTTTCCATATAGCAATCAGCCCCAGCATTTT.

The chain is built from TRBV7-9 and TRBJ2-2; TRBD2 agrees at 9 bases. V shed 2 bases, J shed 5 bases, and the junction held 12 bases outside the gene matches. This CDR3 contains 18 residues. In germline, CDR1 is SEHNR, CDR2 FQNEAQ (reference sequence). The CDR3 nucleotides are TGTGCCAGCAGCTTACTGGGCGGGAGGGCGTCTGGGACCGGGGAGCTGTTTTTT. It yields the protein CASSLLGGRASGTGELFF.

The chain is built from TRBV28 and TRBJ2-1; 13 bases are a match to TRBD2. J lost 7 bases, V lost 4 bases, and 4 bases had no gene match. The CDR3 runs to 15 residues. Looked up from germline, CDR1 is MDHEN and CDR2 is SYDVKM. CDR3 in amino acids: CASSSRTSGRNEQFF. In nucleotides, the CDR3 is TGTGCCAGCAGTTCCAGGACTAGCGGGAGAAATGAGCAGTTCTTC.

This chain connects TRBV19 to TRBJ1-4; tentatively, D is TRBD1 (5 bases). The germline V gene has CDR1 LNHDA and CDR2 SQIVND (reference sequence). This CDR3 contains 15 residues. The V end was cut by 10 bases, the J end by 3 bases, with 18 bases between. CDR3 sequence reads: CATAGSPQANEKLFF. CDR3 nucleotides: TGTGCCACCGCAGGGTCGCCACAAGCTAATGAAAAACTGTTTTTT. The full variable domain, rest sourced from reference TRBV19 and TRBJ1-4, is DGGITQSPKYLFRKEGQNVTLSCEQNLNHDAMYWYRQDPGQGLRLIYYSQIVNDFQKGDIAEGYSVSREKKESFPLTVTSAQKNPTAFYLCATAGSPQANEKLFFGSGTQLSVL.